This T cell receptor beta chain is drawn from a study of blood T cell repertoires in COVID-19. Overall study: Donors in the United States, Italy and Spain gave samples during acute or convalescent COVID-19.

This clone was counted a few times. Original analysis: Reference gene primer amplification in the assay estimated nucleated cell counts. Sequenced by immunoSEQ multiplex PCR; TCRdb stores in-frame clones only, minus some. V, J and clone size derive from that table, while D and trimming were established from the DNA sequence. Of about 200,000 clones listed, 75% to 85% are singletons. Cohorts were based on clinical histories the participants reported. Germline CDR1 is SQVTM and CDR2 is ANQGSEA. V was shortened by 5 bases and J by 4 bases, with 9 bases between the two germline ends. This CDR3 is built from 13 residues.

This TCR was recovered from a woman aged 40 to 55 with acute COVID-19. The chain recombines TRBV29-1 with TRBJ1-6; no firm D call. The sequenced sample was PBMCs or T cells enriched from blood (not recorded which). CDR3 in amino acids: CSVKADYNSPLHF. CDR3 DNA sequence: TGCAGCGTTAAGGCGGATTATAATTCACCCCTCCACTTT.